This paragraph covers one TCR beta chain sequence. The antigen remains undetermined. Data came from immunoSEQ multiplex PCR; TCRdb stores just in-frame clones and leaves some out. Seen here are 65,000 to 85,000 clones, 70% to 90% observed once, and the top ten hold about 13%. The source of the sample is a study of T cell responses to AZD1222 COVID-19 vaccine. The CDR3 is 15 amino acids. CDR1 is MNHEY, CDR2 SVGAGI, per germline. The ends were cut back, 1 base at V and 5 bases at J, with 11 bases in the middle. The study, taken as a whole, reports: An increase in Spike-specific TCR breadth and depth was observed after two AZD1222 doses.

The clonotype was recovered from an adult in good health. The sample consisted of peripheral blood, taken on day 0 of AZD1222 vaccination. This chain joins TRBV6-5 and TRBJ2-2; D might be TRBD2 (6 bases). The CDR3 region is CASSYFGTPTGELFF. CDR3 bases: TGTGCCAGCAGTTACTTCGGGACTCCTACCGGGGAGCTGTTTTTT.